This T cell receptor (beta chain) appears in the sequencing data of a study of T cell responses to AZD1222 COVID-19 vaccine. Whole-study findings and limits: Repertoires were obtained solely post-peak T cell response. Of the AZD1222 recipients, only five or six were seropositive at baseline. Within unmutated variant regions lay the reported targets of nearly half of spike-specific TCRs.

Profiling relied on immunoSEQ multiplex PCR, and the TCRdb table lists in-frame clones only, not all of them. The data hold 130,000 or so clones, with over 90% observed a single time. Regarding this clone: Its specificity is unknown.

This material consisted of peripheral blood, taken on day 0 of AZD1222 vaccination. The sequence derives from an adult in good health.

CDR3: CASSVAGGATGELFF. CDR3 coding DNA: TGTGCCAGCAGCGTAGCCGGGGGGGCCACCGGGGAGCTGTTTTTT. The chain combines TRBV9 with TRBJ2-2; 8 bases line up with TRBD2. The CDR3 is made up of 15 amino acids. V shed 0 bases, J shed 4 bases, and the junction held 2 bases outside the gene matches. Per germline, CDR1 SGDLS and CDR2 YYNGEE.